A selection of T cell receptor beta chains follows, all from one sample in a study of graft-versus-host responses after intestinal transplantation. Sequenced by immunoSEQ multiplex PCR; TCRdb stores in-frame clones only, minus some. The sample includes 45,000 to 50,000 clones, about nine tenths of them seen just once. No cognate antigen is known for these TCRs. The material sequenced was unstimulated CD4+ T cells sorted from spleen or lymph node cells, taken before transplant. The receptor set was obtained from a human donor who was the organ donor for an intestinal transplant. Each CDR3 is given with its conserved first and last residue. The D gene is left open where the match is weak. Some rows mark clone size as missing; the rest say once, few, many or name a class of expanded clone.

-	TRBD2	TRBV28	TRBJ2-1	TGTGCCAGCAGTTTAGTGGGGACTAGAAGGGGCAATGAGCAGTTCTTC	CASSLVGTRRGNEQFF
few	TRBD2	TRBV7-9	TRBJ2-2	TGTGCCAGCAGCTCTCCGGGACTAGCGGCCGGGGAGCTGTTTTTT	CASSSPGLAAGELFF
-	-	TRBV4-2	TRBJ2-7	TGTGCCAGCAGCCAAGATCCGGCAGCCACCTACGAGCAGTACTTC	CASSQDPAATYEQYF
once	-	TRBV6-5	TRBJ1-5	TGTGCCAGCAGTGAAAAAAGGGACCAGCCCCAGCATTTT	CASSEKRDQPQHF
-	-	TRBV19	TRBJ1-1	TGTGCCAGTACCCACCGGAGGAGGGACACTGAAGCTTTCTTT	CASTHRRRDTEAFF
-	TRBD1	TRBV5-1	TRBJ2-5	TGCGCCAGCAGCCTCGCCGGGACAGGGGCCCAAGAGACCCAGTACTTC	CASSLAGTGAQETQYF
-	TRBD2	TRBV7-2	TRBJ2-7	TGTGCCAGCAGCAAATGGACTAGCGGGAGTGCCGAGCAGTACTTC	CASSKWTSGSAEQYF
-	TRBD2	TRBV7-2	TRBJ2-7	TGTGCCAGCAGCTTCGGACTAGCGGGGACCTACGAGCAGTACTTC	CASSFGLAGTYEQYF
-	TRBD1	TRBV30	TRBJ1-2	TGTGCCTGGAGTCGGGGGACAGAGGTCTATGGCTACACCTTC	CAWSRGTEVYGYTF
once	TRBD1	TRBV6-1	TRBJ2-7	TGTGCCAGCAGTGGCAGACAGGGGGACTACGAGCAGTACTTC	CASSGRQGDYEQYF
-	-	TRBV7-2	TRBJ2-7	TGTGCCAGCAGTCCTTCCGGGGGCTACGAGCAGTACTTC	CASSPSGGYEQYF
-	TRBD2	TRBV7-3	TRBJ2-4	TGTGCCAGCAGCTTAACTGGCGGGAGGGGAAACATTCAGTACTTC	CASSLTGGRGNIQYF
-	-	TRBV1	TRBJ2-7	TGCACCAGCACTGATATCCGGAGCCCCGGCCACGAGCAGTACTTC	CTSTDIRSPGHEQYF
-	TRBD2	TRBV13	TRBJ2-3	TGTGCCAGCAGCCCCCGGAGGGCGGGAGCAGATACGCAGTATTTT	CASSPRRAGADTQYF
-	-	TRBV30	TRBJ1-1	TGTGCCTGGAGACCCTCGTTGAACACTGAAGCTTTCTTT	CAWRPSLNTEAFF
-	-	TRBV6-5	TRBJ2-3	TGTGCCAGCAGTTACAGACCGGGAGCAGATACGCAGTATTTT	CASSYRPGADTQYF
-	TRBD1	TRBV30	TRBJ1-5	TGTGCCTGGAGTGCGGACAGGGGGCGAAATCAGCCCCAGCATTTT	CAWSADRGRNQPQHF
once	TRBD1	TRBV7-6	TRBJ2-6	TGTGCCAGCAGCTTATGGGGACAGGGGTCCGCTGGGGCCAACGTCCTGACTTTC	CASSLWGQGSAGANVLTF
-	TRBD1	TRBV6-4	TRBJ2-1	TGTGCCAGCAGTGAAGGACAGGGCTCCTACAATGAGCAGTTCTTC	CASSEGQGSYNEQFF
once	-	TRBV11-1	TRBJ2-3	TGTGCCAGCAGCTTCCGCACTCTGGAATCGGGGACGCAGTATTTT	CASSFRTLESGTQYF
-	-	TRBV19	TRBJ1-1	TGTGCCAGTACCCCCCCAGGGGTAATGAACACTGAAGCTTTCTTT	CASTPPGVMNTEAFF
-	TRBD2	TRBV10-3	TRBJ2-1	TGTGCCATCAGTGAGACCCTAGCTAGCGGCCACTACAATGAGCAGTTCTTC	CAISETLASGHYNEQFF
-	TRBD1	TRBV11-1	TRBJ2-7	TGTGCCAGCAGCTGGGACAGGGTCGAGCAGTACTTC	CASSWDRVEQYF
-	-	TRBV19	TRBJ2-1	TGTGCCAGTACCAACCTAGGGAGGAACCAGTTCTTC	CASTNLGRNQFF
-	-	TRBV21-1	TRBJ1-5	TGTGCCAGCAGCAAAGATGGGGGACAGGGTAATCAGCCCCAGCATTTT	CASSKDGGQGNQPQHF
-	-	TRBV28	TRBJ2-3	TGTGCCAGCAGTTTATCCACAGATACGCAGTATTTT	CASSLSTDTQYF
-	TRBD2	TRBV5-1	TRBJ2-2	TGCGCCAGCAGCTGGACTAGCGGGAGCACCGGGGAGCTGTTTTTT	CASSWTSGSTGELFF